This T cell receptor (beta chain) was identified in a study of neurological immune-mediated disorders. Points from the study as a whole: None of the CDR3 amino acid sequences found in expanded clones was shared across subjects. This suggests that the TCR-beta repertoires were private in all groups.

The controls, all healthy individuals, were blood bank volunteers in Maryland, USA. The unsorted libraries originated from 2 million PBMCs kept at -80 C. The authors produced cDNA by 5'RACE using 10-nucleotide random UMIs. TCRdb re-called the 5' RACE reads with MiXCR, one entry per CDR3 protein. The data show about 48,000 distinct CDR3 sequences, roughly 24% seen once. Worth noting for this clonotype: What it binds is unknown.

The length of the CDR3 is 14 residues. Germline CDR1 reads SGDLS; CDR2 reads YYNGEE. Losses at the gene ends were 0 bases for V and 3 bases for J; bases not matched to a gene: 2. The chain joins TRBV9 to TRBJ2-5, with TRBD1 matching 7 bases. This clonotype was obtained from a woman aged 70-85 years in good health. The sequencing input was PBMCs. CDR3 residues: CASSVGGTEETQYF. The CDR3 DNA sequence: TGTGCCAGCAGCGTAGGAGGGACAGAAGAGACCCAGTACTTC.